This T cell receptor beta chain was sequenced during a study of T-cell memory formation after mild COVID-19. Points from the study as a whole: The study found balanced CD4/CD8 in clones contracting day 15 to 85 and a CD4+ lean in later expanders.

A 5'RACE reaction primed in the constant segment made cDNA libraries of TCR alpha and TCR beta, and these carried sample barcodes and UMIs. TCRdb reprocessed the 5' RACE reads with MiXCR, giving one entry per CDR3 protein. This table holds some 300,000 distinct CDR3 sequences, less than 20% found once. For this clonotype: Its antigen is unknown.

Germline CDR1 MNHEY, CDR2 SMNVEV (reference sequence). The V and J ends lost 8 bases and 5 bases respectively, with 15 bases between them. This CDR3 contains 13 residues. This receptor was identified in a man between 18 and 35 years old who had mild COVID-19 (a few samples of this study predate the infection). Cell type and time point are not known. The chain has TRBV27 and TRBJ2-5; D ambiguous. Sequencing was carried out using PBMCs or a T cell subset sorted from them (not recorded which). CDR3 loop: CASGRGGVETQYF. CDR3 sequence (DNA): TGTGCCAGCGGTAGAGGTGGTGTGGAGACCCAGTACTTC.